The 15 T cell receptor beta chains in this list originate from one sample, sequenced in a study of T cells in Graves' hyperthyroidism and ophthalmopathy. TCR beta CDR3 sequences were amplified from RNA transcripts. HTBI primers were employed in a first-round RT-PCR of the TCR CDR3. MiXCR, run by TCRdb on the multiplex PCR reads, gives a single entry per CDR3 protein. The data show fewer than 650,000 distinct CDR3 sequences, 14% seen once. The specimen sequenced was blood. All receptors come from a woman between 40 and 55 years old with Graves' hyperthyroidism.

This chain joins TRBV20-1 and TRBJ2-1, with TRBD2 matching 8 bases. The V and J ends lost 3 bases and 0 bases, in that order; junction bases with no gene match: 4. The V gene's germline CDR1 is DFQATT and CDR2 SNEGSKA (reference sequence). This CDR3 has 15 residues. CDR3 in amino acids: CSASEGLVSYNEQFF. DNA of the CDR3: TGCAGTGCTAGTGAGGGACTAGTCTCCTACAATGAGCAGTTCTTC.

This clonotype appeared many times. The rearrangement links TRBV20-1 to TRBJ2-2, with D unclear. In germline, CDR1 is DFQATT, CDR2 SNEGSKA (reference sequence). The length of the CDR3 is 12 residues. Trimming shortened V by 5 bases and J by 7 bases, and 11 bases separated the two germline ends. Here the CDR3 DNA reads TGCAGTGCTTCCCTTTTCGGCGGGGAGCTGTTTTTT. Translated: CSASLFGGELFF.

The rearrangement joins TRBV5-1 to TRBJ2-6; no clear D gene. The CDR3 consists of 16 residues. Trimming removed 0 bases from V and 2 bases from J, with 9 bases in between. Germline values: CDR1 SGHRS, CDR2 YFSETQ. CDR3 protein: CASSLALVTGANVLTF. The CDR3 DNA reads as TGCGCCAGCAGCTTGGCCTTAGTAACTGGGGCCAACGTCCTGACTTTC.

This clonotype was detected ten times or more. The chain joins TRBV6-5 to TRBJ1-6, with D uncertain. The germline gives CDR1 MNHEY, CDR2 SVGAGI. The CDR3 is made up of 17 amino acids. V was trimmed by 0 bases and J by 1 base, leaving 10 bases between them. The CDR3 nucleotides are TGTGCCAGCAGTTACTCGTTTGAGGCATCCTATAATTCACCCCTCCACTTT. Encoded protein: CASSYSFEASYNSPLHF.

This clonotype was counted a few times. V gene TRBV6-1 combines with J gene TRBJ2-3; TRBD2 matches at 9 bases. With 3 bases clipped from V and 4 bases from J, the junction kept 5 bases outside the gene matches. Per the germline V gene, CDR1 is MNHNS and CDR2 is SASEGT. This CDR3 is built from 15 residues. CDR3 loop: CASSDLAGVSDTQYF. As DNA, the CDR3 is TGTGCCAGCAGTGATTTAGCGGGAGTATCAGATACGCAGTATTTT.

Ten or more counts support this clonotype. The CDR3 DNA reads TGTGCCAGCAGCGTAGAGGGACAGGGGTACTATGGCTACACCTTC. Protein product: CASSVEGQGYYGYTF. The V gene is TRBV9, the J gene TRBJ1-2; 10 bases are a match to TRBD1. CDR1 and CDR2 from the germline V gene are SGDLS and YYNGEE. CDR3 length: 15 residues. The V and J ends lost 0 bases and 3 bases, in that order; junction bases with no gene match: 2.

This clonotype was recorded many times. The genes are TRBV28 and TRBJ2-1, with 10 nucleotides matching TRBD2. In germline, CDR1 is MDHEN, CDR2 SYDVKM. V dropped 6 bases and J dropped 3; count of bases not matched to a gene: 8. This CDR3 comprises 16 residues. CDR3 bases: TGTGCCAGCAGCATTCTAAGCGGGGGGGGCTACAATGAGCAGTTCTTC. It yields the protein CASSILSGGGYNEQFF.

Many counts were recorded for this clonotype. The chain combines TRBV12-3 or TRBV12-4 with TRBJ2-7, with TRBD2 matching over 7 bases. This CDR3 spans 15 amino acids. Germline trimming cut 2 bases from V and 1 base from J; bases unmatched to any gene: 5. The CDR3 coding sequence is TGTGCCAGCAGTTTATCCAGCGGGATATCCTACGAGCAGTACTTC. As protein: CASSLSSGISYEQYF.

This clonotype was detected only a few times. The rearrangement uses TRBV6-1 and TRBJ1-6; 7 positions match TRBD1. The V gene end was trimmed by 4 bases and the J gene end by 3 bases; junction bases not matched to a gene: 9. This CDR3 has 17 amino acids. Germline V CDR1 and CDR2: MNHNS, SASEGT. The CDR3 DNA is TGTGCCAGCAGTGTTGGTAGGGGGCTCAACTATAATTCACCCCTCCACTTT. Its translation: CASSVGRGLNYNSPLHF.

V gene TRBV6-5 combines with J gene TRBJ2-2; 8 nucleotides line up with TRBD2. Germline V gene data show CDR1 as MNHEY and CDR2 as SVGAGI. J lost 6 bases, V lost 0 bases, and 12 bases had no gene match. The CDR3 sequence is 18 residues long. The CDR3 nucleotides are TGTGCCAGCAGTTACTCAATCATGAAGCGGGAGTTCTCCGGGGAGCTGTTTTTT. This codes for CASSYSIMKREFSGELFF.

The gene calls are TRBV10-3 and TRBJ2-7; 11 bases are a match to TRBD2. Per germline, CDR1 ENHRY and CDR2 SYGVKD. The V and J ends lost 6 bases and 5 bases, in that order; junction bases with no gene match: 6. The CDR3 loop spans 14 amino acids. The CDR3 region is CAIRTTSGKDEQYF. The CDR3 DNA is TGTGCCATCAGGACGACTAGCGGGAAAGACGAGCAGTACTTC.

As regards this clonotype: A much larger clone sits a single nucleotide away, making a read error possible. The rearrangement uses TRBV7-3 and TRBJ2-1; possible D gene TRBD2, 5 bases. Per the germline V gene, CDR1 is SGHTA and CDR2 is FQGTGA. The CDR3 is 14 residues long. CDR3 sequence reads: CAGSLTGSDSEQFF. In nucleotides, the CDR3 is TGTGCCGGCAGCTTAACGGGATCGGACTCTGAGCAGTTCTTC.

This clonotype has ten or more counts. The genes are TRBV12-3 or TRBV12-4 and TRBJ2-7, with D unclear. V was trimmed by 4 bases and J by 2 bases, leaving 9 bases between them. The CDR3 runs to 13 residues. CDR3 nucleotide sequence: TGTGCCAGCAGTTCCCGGATACCCTACGAGCAGTACTTC. Amino acids: CASSSRIPYEQYF.

This clonotype was seen at least ten times. The J gene is TRBJ2-1, the V gene TRBV7-2, with a weak D call TRBD2 (6 bases). Looked up from germline, CDR1 is SGHTA and CDR2 is FQGNSA. CDR3 length: 16 residues. V was pared by 2 bases and J by 9 bases, with 20 bases between. The CDR3 DNA is TGTGCCAGCAGCTTAAATGCCCCTAGTAGCGGTAGTGAGCAGTTCTTC. Protein product: CASSLNAPSSGSEQFF. Using reference TRBV7-2 and TRBJ2-1 for the parts outside the CDR3, the full variable domain is GAGVSQSPSNKVTEKGKDVELRCDPISGHTALYWYRQSLGQGLEFLIYFQGNSAPDKSGLPSDRFSAERTGGSVSTLTIQRTQQEDSAVYLCASSLNAPSSGSEQFFGPGTRLTVL.

The chain carries TRBV4-1 and TRBJ1-4, with 10 bases matching TRBD1. The CDR3 consists of 15 residues. Germline assignment: CDR1 MGHRA and CDR2 YSYEKL. V lost 4 bases, J lost 8 bases, and 7 bases stayed unmatched. CDR3 in DNA: TGCGCCAGCAGCCTTCGACAGGGGGCAAAAGAAAAACTGTTTTTT. This encodes CASSLRQGAKEKLFF.